These 28 T cell receptor beta chains were sequenced from one sample in a study of blood T cell repertoires in COVID-19. Profiling relied on immunoSEQ multiplex PCR, and the TCRdb table lists in-frame clones only, not all of them. The table includes approximately 480,000 clones, roughly nine tenths detected once. Specimen: peripheral blood. Receptor source: a man aged 18 to 29 with COVID-19, enrolled during active disease.

The chain employs TRBV19 and TRBJ2-2, with 8 bases that match TRBD1. CDR3 length equals 17 residues. The germline V gene encodes CDR1 LNHDA and CDR2 SQIVND (reference sequence). Trimming cost V 0 bases and J 3 bases; bases outside gene matches: 6. CDR3 DNA: TGTGCCAGTAGTATAGAGATCCCAGGGGGCTACACCGGGGAGCTGTTTTTT. This gives the protein CASSIEIPGGYTGELFF.

This rearrangement joins TRBV14 to TRBJ2-3; maybe TRBD1 (5 bases). CDR3 length equals 17 residues. The V and J ends lost 2 bases and 4 bases respectively, with 19 bases between them. Germline CDR1 is SGHDN and CDR2 is FVKESK. The CDR3 DNA is TGTGCCAGCAGCCAAAGTCTCCTCTATTCAGGGCCAGATACGCAGTATTTT. Its protein is CASSQSLLYSGPDTQYF. Drawing the rest from reference TRBV14 and TRBJ2-3, the complete variable domain is EAGVTQFPSHSVIEKGQTVTLRCDPISGHDNLYWYRRVMGKEIKFLLHFVKESKQDESGMPNNRFLAERTGGTYSTLKVQPAELEDSGVYFCASSQSLLYSGPDTQYFGPGTRLTVL.

This clone appeared a single time. V and J are TRBV2 and TRBJ1-2; 7 bases are a match to TRBD1. Germline V gene data show CDR1 as SNHLY and CDR2 as FYNNEI. V was pared by 6 bases and J by 0 bases, with 7 bases of the junction left unmatched. The CDR3 runs to 15 residues. The chain's CDR3 is CASRGQVFSNYGYTF. DNA of the CDR3: TGTGCCAGCAGAGGACAGGTTTTCTCTAACTATGGCTACACCTTC.

The V call is TRBV11-3, the J call TRBJ2-5, with 12 bases fitting TRBD2. The V segment lost 1 base and the J segment 5 bases; nucleotides outside the gene matches: 8. CDR3 length: 17 residues. Per the germline V gene, CDR1 is SGHNT and CDR2 is YENEEA. CDR3 region: CASSLGSPSGRGETQYF. DNA of the CDR3: TGTGCCAGCAGCTTAGGATCCCCTAGCGGGAGGGGGGAGACCCAGTACTTC.

This clone turned up a few times. The V call is TRBV30, the J call TRBJ1-1, with D possibly matching TRBD1 (6 bases). CDR3 length: 17 residues. V was cut by 0 bases and J by 0 bases, with 17 bases left in between. Germline CDR1 GTSNPN, CDR2 SVGIG (reference sequence). Written as DNA, the CDR3 is TGTGCCTGGAGTGTATCTTTCCGTGGGGGCATGAACACTGAAGCTTTCTTT. This encodes CAWSVSFRGGMNTEAFF.

The chain joins TRBV15 to TRBJ2-7, with TRBD1 matching 7 bases. CDR3 size: 14 residues. V shed 6 bases and J 3 bases; nucleotides not matched to a gene: 8. Germline-derived CDR1 and CDR2 are LNHNV and YYDKDF (reference sequence). CDR3 sequence (DNA): TGTGCCACCAGAATGGGGACAGACCTCTACGAGCAGTACTTC. It is translated as CATRMGTDLYEQYF.

The chain joins TRBV19 to TRBJ2-3; TRBD1 is a possible D gene (6 bases). The length of the CDR3 is 15 residues. Germline values: CDR1 LNHDA, CDR2 SQIVND (reference sequence). Deletions cut 5 bases from V and 3 bases from J, with 15 bases between. Here the CDR3 DNA reads TGTGCCAGTAGTTTAAGGACAGTTTTAACAGATACGCAGTATTTT. It encodes CASSLRTVLTDTQYF.

This clone appeared a single time. The V call is TRBV2, the J call TRBJ2-3; 10 bases agree with TRBD2. Trimming at V came to 6 bases and at J to 5 bases, leaving 8 bases not matched to a gene. Germline lookup yields CDR1 SNHLY and CDR2 FYNNEI. CDR3 length: 15 amino acids. The CDR3 reads CASRGKRGGLDTQYF. The CDR3 region has the DNA TGTGCCAGCAGAGGAAAGCGGGGGGGCTTAGATACGCAGTATTTT.

The rearrangement links TRBV6-5 to TRBJ2-4, with TRBD1 matching 8 bases. Germline V gene sequence: CDR1 MNHEY, CDR2 SVGAGI. The CDR3 has 15 residues. V lost 4 bases and J lost 0; bases outside the gene matches: 2. The CDR3 loop reads CASSFDRGAKNIQYF. CDR3 nucleotides: TGTGCCAGCAGTTTCGACAGGGGAGCCAAAAACATTCAGTACTTC.

This chain uses TRBV15 with TRBJ1-6; D possibly corresponds to TRBD1 (5 bases). The germline CDR1 and CDR2 sequences are LNHNV and YYDKDF (reference sequence). The CDR3 runs to 15 residues. V was clipped by 0 bases and J by 9 bases, with 12 bases between them. The CDR3 spells CATSRDLGEVSPLHF. The CDR3 DNA reads TGTGCCACCAGCAGAGATCTAGGGGAGGTTTCACCCCTCCACTTT.

CDR3 DNA sequence: TGTGCCAGCTCACCAGGGACTAGCGACTACGAGCAGTACTTC. Translating gives CASSPGTSDYEQYF. The genes are TRBV18 and TRBJ2-7; 10 nucleotides match TRBD2. V shed 2 bases and J 3 bases; nucleotides not matched to a gene: 1. CDR3 size: 14 residues. Germline loops: CDR1 KGHSH, CDR2 LQKENI.

The chain uses TRBV7-9 and TRBJ2-4, with TRBD1 identical over 8 bases. The germline CDR1 and CDR2 sequences are SEHNR and FQNEAQ (reference sequence). V lost 5 bases and J lost 7; bases outside the gene matches: 7. The CDR3 consists of 14 residues. The CDR3 DNA reads TGTGCCAGCAGCCTGGACAGGGCGGGGAACATTCAGTACTTC. Residues: CASSLDRAGNIQYF. Supplemented by reference TRBV7-9 and TRBJ2-4, the full variable domain reads DTGVSQNPRHKITKRGQNVTFRCDPISEHNRLYWYRQTLGQGPEFLTYFQNEAQLEKSRLLSDRFSAERPKGSFSTLEIQRTEQGDSAMYLCASSLDRAGNIQYFGAGTRLSVL.

To note about this clone: Other nucleotide sequences from this sample produce the same CDR3. CDR3 bases: TGTGCCAGCAGCTTAGCGGCGGGACGGGAGACCCAGTACTTC. Translating gives CASSLAAGRETQYF. The chain recombines TRBV7-9 with TRBJ2-5, with a weak D call TRBD2 (6 bases). V lost 0 bases and J lost 5, with 10 bases in between. CDR1 and CDR2 (germline): SEHNR, FQNEAQ (reference sequence). The CDR3 loop spans 14 amino acids.

The chain uses TRBV6-5 and TRBJ2-2; D is uncertain. V lost 0 bases to trimming and J lost 5 bases, with 10 bases between them. The CDR3 extends over 15 amino acids. Per the germline V gene, CDR1 is MNHEY and CDR2 is SVGAGI. This chain's CDR3 is CASSYSPWRTGELFF. In DNA form, the CDR3 reads TGTGCCAGCAGTTACTCACCCTGGCGGACCGGGGAGCTGTTTTTT.

The chain joins TRBV7-8 to TRBJ2-2, with TRBD1 matching 9 bases. Trimming cost V 5 bases and J 4 bases; bases outside gene matches: 8. Germline loops: CDR1 SGHVS, CDR2 FQNEAQ. This CDR3 has 16 residues. This chain's CDR3 is CASSPYRGRVTGELFF. The CDR3 region has the DNA TGTGCCAGCAGCCCGTACAGGGGGCGCGTCACCGGGGAGCTGTTTTTT.

This chain joins TRBV27 and TRBJ2-1; D not resolved. CDR3 size: 15 residues. Trimming took 3 bases from V and 8 from J, leaving 17 bases between them. Germline-derived CDR1 and CDR2 are MNHEY and SMNVEV (reference sequence). The CDR3 DNA is TGTGCCAGCAGTTTTGGTGGCTTAGCTATGGATGAGCAGTTCTTC. Protein product: CASSFGGLAMDEQFF.

The chain combines TRBV19 with TRBJ2-2; the match to TRBD1 covers 7 bases. J was trimmed by 2 bases and V by 5 bases; bases with no gene match: 8. There are 16 residues in the CDR3. Germline CDR1 and CDR2: LNHDA and SQIVND (reference sequence). This CDR3 reads CASSPDHRGNTGELFF. The CDR3 DNA sequence: TGTGCCAGTAGTCCAGATCACAGGGGTAACACCGGGGAGCTGTTTTTT.

The gene calls are TRBV19 and TRBJ1-1; TRBD1 agrees at 11 bases. This CDR3 is 16 amino acids long. V lost 0 bases, J lost 6 bases, and 6 bases stayed unmatched. Germline CDR1 and CDR2: LNHDA and SQIVND (reference sequence). The CDR3 spells CASSIDLGQGAAEAFF. In DNA, the CDR3 is TGTGCCAGTAGTATAGATCTAGGACAGGGGGCGGCTGAAGCTTTCTTT.

J is TRBJ1-2 and V is TRBV3-1 (or the pseudogene TRBV3-2), with 7 bases matching TRBD1. V lost 0 bases and J lost 4; bases outside the gene matches: 5. Germline CDR1 reads LGHDT; CDR2 reads YNNKEL (reference sequence). CDR3 length: 15 amino acids. CDR3 DNA sequence: TGTGCCAGCAGCCAAGAAGGGACAGACTTCTATGGCTACACCTTC. This gives the protein CASSQEGTDFYGYTF.

The J gene is TRBJ2-4, the V gene TRBV10-1; TRBD1 aligns across 9 bases. The CDR3 contains 14 residues. Unmatched junction bases numbered 4, after V lost 6 bases and J lost 4 bases. Per the germline V gene, CDR1 is WNHNN and CDR2 is SYGVQD (reference sequence). The CDR3 loop reads CASSGDRGKNIQYF. In nucleotides, the CDR3 is TGCGCCAGCAGCGGCGACAGGGGGAAAAACATTCAGTACTTC.

The chain joins TRBV28 to TRBJ1-2; D possibly corresponds to TRBD1 (5 bases). Trimming took off 2 bases at V and 9 bases at J, with 13 bases between the two ends. Germline V gene data show CDR1 as MDHEN and CDR2 as SYDVKM. The CDR3 contains 13 residues. This chain's CDR3 is CASSLGGRGRYTF. CDR3 nucleotide sequence: TGTGCCAGCAGTTTAGGGGGGAGGGGTCGCTACACCTTC.

V usage is TRBV5-5 and J usage is TRBJ1-3; D may be TRBD1 (6 bases). The germline gives CDR1 SGHKS, CDR2 YYEKEE (reference sequence). CDR3 length equals 18 residues. The germline V and J ends were trimmed by 4 bases and 0 bases, with 20 bases remaining between them. CDR3 amino acids: CASSPQPTGIFSGNTIYF. CDR3 nucleotides: TGTGCCAGCAGCCCCCAACCGACAGGCATTTTCTCTGGAAACACCATATATTTT.

The J gene is TRBJ2-7, the V gene TRBV14, with D maybe TRBD2 (5 bases). The ends were cut back, 4 bases at V and 4 bases at J, with 14 bases in the middle. CDR3 length equals 14 residues. CDR1 is SGHDN and CDR2 is FVKESK in the germline V gene. This CDR3 is CASSLSGTEYEQYF. CDR3 nucleotide sequence: TGTGCCAGCAGCCTAAGCGGAACAGAGTACGAGCAGTACTTC.

The chain employs TRBV10-2 and TRBJ1-2, with TRBD1 matching over 7 bases. The length of the CDR3 is 15 residues. Trimming cost V 3 bases and J 0 bases; bases outside gene matches: 4. Germline CDR1 and CDR2: WSHSY and SAAADI. The CDR3 nucleotides are TGCGCCAGCAGTGACCCTGGGACAGCTAACTATGGCTACACCTTC. Residues: CASSDPGTANYGYTF.

As DNA, the CDR3 is TGTGCCAGCAGCCGGCCGGTGACAGTAGCCAAAAACATTCAGTACTTC. Its translation: CASSRPVTVAKNIQYF. The chain joins TRBV7-2 to TRBJ2-4; maybe TRBD1 (5 bases). Germline values: CDR1 SGHTA, CDR2 FQGNSA. Trimming shortened V by 5 bases and J by 0 bases, and 14 bases separated the two germline ends. This CDR3 spans 16 amino acids.

CDR3 DNA: TGTGCCAGCAGCTTAGCGGGCAGGGCCCACGAGCAGTACTTC. This gives the protein CASSLAGRAHEQYF. This chain joins TRBV7-9 and TRBJ2-7; a weak D match, TRBD1 (5 bases). Trimming left V 0 bases short and J 5 bases short, with 11 bases between. This CDR3 contains 14 residues. CDR1 and CDR2 (germline): SEHNR, FQNEAQ (reference sequence).

This clone was seen just once. This chain links TRBV30 with TRBJ1-5; tentative D call: TRBD1 (6 bases). The V and J ends lost 5 bases and 4 bases respectively, with 12 bases between them. Germline V gene lookup returns CDR1 GTSNPN and CDR2 SVGIG (reference sequence). CDR3 length equals 13 residues. In nucleotides, the CDR3 is TGTGCCTGGGCGGGACACCAAAATCAGCCCCAGCATTTT. It specifies CAWAGHQNQPQHF.

The CDR3 region is CASSWGLGGGNEQYF. The DNA for the CDR3 is TGTGCCAGCAGCTGGGGACTGGGCGGGGGGAACGAGCAGTACTTC. The J gene is TRBJ2-7, the V gene TRBV5-4; 8 bases match TRBD2. In germline, CDR1 is SGHNT, CDR2 YYREEE (reference sequence). The CDR3 length is 15 residues. The junction had 10 bases not matched to a gene; V was cut back by 3 bases and J by 5 bases.